Listed below are T cell receptor beta chains from one sample, sequenced in a study of cytomegalovirus exposure and HLA in healthy donors. Profiled with immunoSEQ multiplex PCR; TCRdb holds only in-frame clones, not every one. The sample contains 55,000 to 70,000 clones, about 93% of which appear only once. Sequencing input: PBMCs. The source of these receptors is a man aged 18 to 29 in good health and CMV-seronegative. CDR3s leave out the opening cysteine and the closing phenylalanine or tryptophan.

TRBV5-1	ASARNRGGSIYEQY
TRBV6-5	ASSFTSGRGGDEQF
TRBV7-9	ASSLDPGTGHGYT
TRBV5-1	ASSLVWRGLPYNEQF
TRBV9	ASSVDAGSYNEQF
TRBV27	ASSLFIDEKLF
TRBV7-3	ASRHSGSPNEQF
TRBV6-4	ASSDGQGADTQY
TRBV5-4	ASSFPGSANYGYT
TRBV19	ATLTGGLLRTEAF
TRBV19	ASSAAEAYEQY
TRBV6-5	ASSYGQGREQY
TRBV11-2	ASSWGLGDGGTDTQY
TRBV5-1	ASSWGTGEETQY
TRBV27	ASSFREKNGHPSEEQY
TRBV10-1	ASSVNVRTGELF
TRBV6-1	ASSGGQGMYQETQY
TRBV7-6	ASSPGGISEQY
TRBV30	AWSFQGGAREQY
TRBV7-2	ASSYQTGKYGYT
TRBV27	ASSTSTGNTEAF
TRBV19	ASSTTGVANGYT